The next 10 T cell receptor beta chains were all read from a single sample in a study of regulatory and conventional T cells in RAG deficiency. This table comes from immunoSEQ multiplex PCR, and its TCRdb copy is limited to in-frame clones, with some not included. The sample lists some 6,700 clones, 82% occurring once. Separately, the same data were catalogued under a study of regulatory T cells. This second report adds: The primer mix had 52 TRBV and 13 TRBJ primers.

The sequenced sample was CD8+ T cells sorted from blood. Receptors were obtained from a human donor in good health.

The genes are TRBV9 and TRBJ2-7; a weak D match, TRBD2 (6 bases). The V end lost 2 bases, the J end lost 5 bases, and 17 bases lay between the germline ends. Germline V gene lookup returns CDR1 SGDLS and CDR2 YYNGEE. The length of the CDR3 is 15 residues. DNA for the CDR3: TGTGCCAGCAGCGTCCTCCGGGACTCCCCGGACGAGCAGTACTTC. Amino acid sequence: CASSVLRDSPDEQYF. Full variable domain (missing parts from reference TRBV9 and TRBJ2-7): DSGVTQTPKHLITATGQRVTLRCSPRSGDLSVYWYQQSLDQGLQFLIQYYNGEERAKGNILERFSAQQFPDLHSELNLSSLELGDSALYFCASSVLRDSPDEQYFGPGTRLTVT.

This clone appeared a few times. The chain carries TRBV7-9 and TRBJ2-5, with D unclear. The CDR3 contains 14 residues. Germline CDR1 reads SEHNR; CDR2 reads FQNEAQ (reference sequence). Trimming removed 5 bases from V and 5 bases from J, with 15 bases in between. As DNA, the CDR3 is TGTGCCAGCAGCCCAGGACCTACCGGGGAGACCCAGTACTTC. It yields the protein CASSPGPTGETQYF.

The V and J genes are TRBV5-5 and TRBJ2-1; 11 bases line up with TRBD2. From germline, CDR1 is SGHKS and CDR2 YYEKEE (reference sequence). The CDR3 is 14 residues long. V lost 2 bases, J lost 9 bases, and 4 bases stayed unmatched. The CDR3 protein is CASSFASGGPEQFF. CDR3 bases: TGTGCCAGCAGCTTTGCTAGCGGGGGGCCTGAGCAGTTCTTC.

In DNA form, the CDR3 reads TGTGCCAGTAGTGGCAGTCTGGCAGGGGCCGCCTCAGAGCAGTACTTC. Its protein is CASSGSLAGAASEQYF. This rearrangement joins TRBV19 to TRBJ2-7; maybe TRBD1 (6 bases). V shed 5 bases and J shed 7 bases, with 24 bases lying between them. Germline values: CDR1 LNHDA, CDR2 SQIVND (reference sequence). CDR3 length: 16 amino acids.

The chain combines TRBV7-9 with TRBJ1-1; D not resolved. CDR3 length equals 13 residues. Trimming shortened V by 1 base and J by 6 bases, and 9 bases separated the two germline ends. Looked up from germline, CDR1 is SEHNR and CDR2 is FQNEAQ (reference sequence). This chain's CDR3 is CASSLGATSEAFF. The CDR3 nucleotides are TGTGCCAGCAGCTTAGGCGCAACCTCTGAAGCTTTCTTT.

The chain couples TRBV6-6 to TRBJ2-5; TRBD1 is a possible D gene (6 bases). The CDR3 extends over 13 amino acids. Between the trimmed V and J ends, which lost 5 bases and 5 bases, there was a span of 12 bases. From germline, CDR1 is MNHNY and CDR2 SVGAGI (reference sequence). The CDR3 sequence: CASSGQGTETQYF. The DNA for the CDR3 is TGTGCCAGCAGTGGGCAGGGGACGGAGACCCAGTACTTC.

CDR3 bases: TGTGCCAGCAGTTCGGCCGTTCCGTTCTTCTATGGCTACACCTTC. As protein: CASSSAVPFFYGYTF. The chain couples TRBV6-5 to TRBJ1-2; D gene ambiguous. The CDR3 loop spans 15 amino acids. Trimming stripped 4 bases from V and 4 bases from J, with 16 bases between. Germline V CDR1 and CDR2: MNHEY, SVGAGI.

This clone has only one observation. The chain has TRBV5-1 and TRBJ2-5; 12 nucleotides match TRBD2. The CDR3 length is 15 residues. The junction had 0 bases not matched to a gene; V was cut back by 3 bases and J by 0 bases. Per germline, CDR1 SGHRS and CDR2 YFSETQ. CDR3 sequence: CASSWTSGDQETQYF. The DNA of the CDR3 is TGCGCCAGCAGCTGGACTAGCGGGGACCAAGAGACCCAGTACTTC.

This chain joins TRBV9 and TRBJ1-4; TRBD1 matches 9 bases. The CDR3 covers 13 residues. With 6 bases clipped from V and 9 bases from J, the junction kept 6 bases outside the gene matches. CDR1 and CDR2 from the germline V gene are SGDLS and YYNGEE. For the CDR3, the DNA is TGTGCCAGCAACGCCGGGACAGGGAAAAAACTGTTTTTT. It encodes CASNAGTGKKLFF. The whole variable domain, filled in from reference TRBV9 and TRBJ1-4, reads DSGVTQTPKHLITATGQRVTLRCSPRSGDLSVYWYQQSLDQGLQFLIQYYNGEERAKGNILERFSAQQFPDLHSELNLSSLELGDSALYFCASNAGTGKKLFFGSGTQLSVL.

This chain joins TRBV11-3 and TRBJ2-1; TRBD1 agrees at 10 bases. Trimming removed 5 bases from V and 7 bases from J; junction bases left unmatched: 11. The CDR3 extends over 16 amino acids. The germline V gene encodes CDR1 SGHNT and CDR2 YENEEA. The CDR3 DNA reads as TGTGCCAGCAGCGGCCGGGACAGGGGCGCTTGGAATGAGCAGTTCTTC. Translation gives CASSGRDRGAWNEQFF. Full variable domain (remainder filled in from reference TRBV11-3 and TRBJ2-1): EAGVVQSPRYKIIEKKQPVAFWCNPISGHNTLYWYLQNLGQGPELLIRYENEEAVDDSQLPKDRFSAERLKGVDSTLKIQPAELGDSAVYLCASSGRDRGAWNEQFFGPGTRLTVL.